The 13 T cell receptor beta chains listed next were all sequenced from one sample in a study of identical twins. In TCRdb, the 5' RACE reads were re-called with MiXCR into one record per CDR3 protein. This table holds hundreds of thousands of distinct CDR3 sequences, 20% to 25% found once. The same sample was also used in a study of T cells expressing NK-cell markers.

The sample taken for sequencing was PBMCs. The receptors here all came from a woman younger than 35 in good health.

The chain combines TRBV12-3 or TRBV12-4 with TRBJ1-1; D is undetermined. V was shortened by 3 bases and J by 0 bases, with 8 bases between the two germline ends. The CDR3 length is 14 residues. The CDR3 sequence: CASSFAAMNTEAFF. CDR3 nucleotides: TGTGCCAGCAGTTTCGCGGCTATGAACACTGAAGCTTTCTTT.

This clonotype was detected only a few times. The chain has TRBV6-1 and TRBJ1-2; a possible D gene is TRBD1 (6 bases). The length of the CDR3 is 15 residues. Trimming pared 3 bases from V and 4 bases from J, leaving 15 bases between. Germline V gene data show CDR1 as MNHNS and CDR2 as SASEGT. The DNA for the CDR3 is TGTGCCAGCAGTGAGACCCGACAGGATGCCTATGGCTACACCTTC. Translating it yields CASSETRQDAYGYTF.

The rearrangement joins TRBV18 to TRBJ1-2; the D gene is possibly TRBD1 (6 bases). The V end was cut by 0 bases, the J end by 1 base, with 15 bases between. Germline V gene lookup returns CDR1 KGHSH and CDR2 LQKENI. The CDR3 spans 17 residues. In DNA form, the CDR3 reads TGTGCCAGCTCACCACCGGGGGCATCAACCTTTAACTATGGCTACACCTTC. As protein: CASSPPGASTFNYGYTF.

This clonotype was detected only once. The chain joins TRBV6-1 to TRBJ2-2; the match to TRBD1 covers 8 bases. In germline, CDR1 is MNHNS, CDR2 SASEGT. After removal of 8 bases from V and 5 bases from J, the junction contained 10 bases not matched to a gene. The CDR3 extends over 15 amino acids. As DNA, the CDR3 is TGTGCCAGCGGACGGGGGCAGGGGGCGACCGGGGAGCTGTTTTTT. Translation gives CASGRGQGATGELFF.

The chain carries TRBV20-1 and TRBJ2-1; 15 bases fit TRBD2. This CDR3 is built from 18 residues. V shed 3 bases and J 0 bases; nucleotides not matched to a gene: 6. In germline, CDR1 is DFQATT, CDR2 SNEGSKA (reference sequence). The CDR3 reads CSARGLAGGRSSYNEQFF. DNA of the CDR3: TGCAGTGCTAGGGGACTAGCGGGAGGAAGGAGCTCCTACAATGAGCAGTTCTTC.

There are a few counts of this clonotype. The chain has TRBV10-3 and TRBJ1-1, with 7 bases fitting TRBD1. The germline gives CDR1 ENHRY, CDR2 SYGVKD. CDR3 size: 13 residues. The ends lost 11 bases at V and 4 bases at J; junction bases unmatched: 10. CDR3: CAVQGDESTEAFF. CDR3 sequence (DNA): TGTGCCGTCCAGGGGGATGAGAGCACTGAAGCTTTCTTT.

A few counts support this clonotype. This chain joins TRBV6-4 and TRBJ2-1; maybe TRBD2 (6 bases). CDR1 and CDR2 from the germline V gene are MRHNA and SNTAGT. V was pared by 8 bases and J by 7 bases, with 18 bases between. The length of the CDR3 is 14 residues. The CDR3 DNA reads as TGTGCCAGCTCTCCGGGAGAAGTTACAAATGAGCAGTTCTTC. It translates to CASSPGEVTNEQFF.

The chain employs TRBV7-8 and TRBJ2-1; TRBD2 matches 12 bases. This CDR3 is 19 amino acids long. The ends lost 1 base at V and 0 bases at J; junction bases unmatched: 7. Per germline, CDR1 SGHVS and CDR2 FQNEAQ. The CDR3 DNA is TGTGCCAGCAGCTTAGTACTAGCGGGGGGACTAAGCTCCTACAATGAGCAGTTCTTC. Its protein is CASSLVLAGGLSSYNEQFF.

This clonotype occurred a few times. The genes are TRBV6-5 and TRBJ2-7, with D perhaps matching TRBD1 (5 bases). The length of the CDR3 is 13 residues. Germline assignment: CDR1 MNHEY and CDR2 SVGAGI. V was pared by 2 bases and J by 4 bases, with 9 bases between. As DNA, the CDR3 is TGTGCCAGCAGTTACCTCGGACAATACGAGCAGTACTTC. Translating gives CASSYLGQYEQYF.

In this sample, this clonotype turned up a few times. CDR3 region: CASSPQRITGETGELFF. CDR3 DNA: TGCGCCAGCAGCCCCCAGAGGATTACAGGGGAGACCGGGGAGCTGTTTTTT. This sequence joins TRBV4-3 and TRBJ2-2; TRBD1 aligns across 7 bases. After removal of 4 bases from V and 5 bases from J, the junction contained 13 bases not matched to a gene. The CDR3 contains 17 residues. Germline-derived CDR1 and CDR2 are LGHNA and YSLEER.

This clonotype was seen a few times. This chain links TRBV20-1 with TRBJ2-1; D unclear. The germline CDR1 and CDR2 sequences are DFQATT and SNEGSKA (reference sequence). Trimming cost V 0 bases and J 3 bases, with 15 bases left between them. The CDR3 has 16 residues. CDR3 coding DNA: TGCAGTGCTAGAGATCAACGACCGGCTAGCTACAATGAGCAGTTCTTC. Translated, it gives CSARDQRPASYNEQFF.

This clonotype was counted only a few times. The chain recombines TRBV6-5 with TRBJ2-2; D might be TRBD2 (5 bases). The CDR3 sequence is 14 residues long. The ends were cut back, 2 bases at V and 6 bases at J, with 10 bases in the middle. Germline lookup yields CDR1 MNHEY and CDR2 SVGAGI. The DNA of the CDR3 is TGTGCCAGCAGTTACCCGGGGATCGCCGGGGAGCTGTTTTTT. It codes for CASSYPGIAGELFF.

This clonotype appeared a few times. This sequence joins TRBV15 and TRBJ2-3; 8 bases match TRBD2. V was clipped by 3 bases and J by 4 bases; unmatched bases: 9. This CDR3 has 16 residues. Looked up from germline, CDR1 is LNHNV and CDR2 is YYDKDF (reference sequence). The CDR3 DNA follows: TGTGCCACCAGCAGCCCCGGAGCGGGAGTGCCAGATACGCAGTATTTT. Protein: CATSSPGAGVPDTQYF.